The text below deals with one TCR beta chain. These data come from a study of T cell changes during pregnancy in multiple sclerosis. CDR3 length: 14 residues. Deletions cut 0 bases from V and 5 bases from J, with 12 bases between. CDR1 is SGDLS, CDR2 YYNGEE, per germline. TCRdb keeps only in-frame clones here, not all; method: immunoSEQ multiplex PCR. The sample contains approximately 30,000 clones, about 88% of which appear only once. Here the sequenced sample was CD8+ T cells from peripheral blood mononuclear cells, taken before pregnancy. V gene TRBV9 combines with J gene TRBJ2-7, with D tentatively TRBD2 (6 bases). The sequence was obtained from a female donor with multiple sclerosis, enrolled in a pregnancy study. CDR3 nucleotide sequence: TGTGCCAGCAGCGTAGGGGGGGTGTGGAACGAGCAGTACTTC. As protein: CASSVGGVWNEQYF.